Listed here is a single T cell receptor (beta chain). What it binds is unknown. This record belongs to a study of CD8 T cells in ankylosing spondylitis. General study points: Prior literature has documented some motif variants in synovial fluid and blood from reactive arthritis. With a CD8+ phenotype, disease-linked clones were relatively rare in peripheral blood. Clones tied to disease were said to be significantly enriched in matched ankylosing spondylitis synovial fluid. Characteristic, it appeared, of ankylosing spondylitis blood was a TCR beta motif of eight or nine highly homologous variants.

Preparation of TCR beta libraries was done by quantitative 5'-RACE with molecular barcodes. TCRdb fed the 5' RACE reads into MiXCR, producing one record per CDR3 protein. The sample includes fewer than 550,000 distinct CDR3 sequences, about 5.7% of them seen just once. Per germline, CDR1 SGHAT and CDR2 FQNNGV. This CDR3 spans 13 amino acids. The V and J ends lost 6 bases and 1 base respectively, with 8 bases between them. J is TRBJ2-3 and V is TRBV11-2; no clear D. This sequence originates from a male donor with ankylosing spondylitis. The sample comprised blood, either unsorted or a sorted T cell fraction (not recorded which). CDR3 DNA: TGTGCCAGCAGGGAAAGAGGCACAGATACGCAGTATTTT. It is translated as CASRERGTDTQYF.